A single sample is the source of the 19 T cell receptor beta chains below, sequenced in a study of cytomegalovirus exposure and HLA in healthy donors. Produced via immunoSEQ multiplex PCR; TCRdb's table is partial and in-frame only. The sample yields 71,000 or so clones, 85% to 95% seen once. Input material: PBMCs. The receptors derive from a woman younger than 35 in good health and CMV-seronegative.

This chain links TRBV13 with TRBJ1-3; possible D gene TRBD1, 5 bases. Trimming took 5 bases from V and 4 from J, leaving 15 bases between them. This CDR3 is built from 15 residues. Germline V gives CDR1 PRHDT, CDR2 FYEKMQ (reference sequence). DNA of the CDR3: TGTGCCAGCAGCCACTACAGACAGTCAGGAAACACCATATATTTT. This codes for CASSHYRQSGNTIYF.

The genes are TRBV6-1 and TRBJ2-1, with D possibly TRBD1 on 6 matching bases. This CDR3 spans 14 amino acids. Germline values: CDR1 MNHNS, CDR2 SASEGT. Trimming took 6 bases from V and 6 from J, leaving 15 bases between them. CDR3 DNA sequence: TGTGCCAGCAGGCTACAGGGTTTGAGCAATGAGCAGTTCTTC. This codes for CASRLQGLSNEQFF.

The rearrangement joins TRBV9 to TRBJ1-1, with TRBD1 matching 9 bases. Trimming at V came to 2 bases and at J to 4 bases, leaving 3 bases not matched to a gene. The CDR3 consists of 14 residues. CDR1 and CDR2 from the germline V gene are SGDLS and YYNGEE. CDR3 DNA sequence: TGTGCCAGCAGCGTCCGGGACAGGGTCACTGAAGCTTTCTTT. Its protein is CASSVRDRVTEAFF.

V gene TRBV19 combines with J gene TRBJ1-4, with unresolved D. The CDR3 has 15 amino acids. Germline CDR1 reads LNHDA; CDR2 reads SQIVND (reference sequence). Trimming shortened V by 5 bases and J by 0 bases, and 10 bases separated the two germline ends. In DNA, the CDR3 is TGTGCCAGTAGTGGAGGAGAATCAACTAATGAAAAACTGTTTTTT. This translates into CASSGGESTNEKLFF.

The chain links TRBV19 to TRBJ2-1; TRBD2 aligns across 10 bases. Trimming cost V 5 bases and J 7 bases; bases outside gene matches: 11. Germline V gene lookup returns CDR1 LNHDA and CDR2 SQIVND (reference sequence). The CDR3 is 16 amino acids. CDR3 coding DNA: TGTGCCAGTAGTCGCCCAGCGGGAGGGCCGGGGAATGAGCAGTTCTTC. This gives the protein CASSRPAGGPGNEQFF.

The genes are TRBV19 and TRBJ1-2, with no clear D. The CDR3 spans 13 residues. V was shortened by 2 bases and J by 3 bases, with 7 bases between the two germline ends. Germline V gene lookup returns CDR1 LNHDA and CDR2 SQIVND (reference sequence). The CDR3 region has the DNA TGTGCCAGTAGTATAAAGCAACACTATGGCTACACCTTC. Translating gives CASSIKQHYGYTF.

In DNA form, the CDR3 reads TGTGCCAGCAGCTTAGATAGTCTAGCGGGTATAACCGGGGAGCTGTTTTTT. Its translation is CASSLDSLAGITGELFF. The chain joins TRBV11-3 to TRBJ2-2; 8 nucleotides line up with TRBD2. The V gene's germline CDR1 is SGHNT and CDR2 YENEEA. The CDR3 sequence is 17 residues long. Unmatched junction bases numbered 8, after V lost 0 bases and J lost 5 bases. Based on the CDR3 plus reference TRBV11-3 and TRBJ2-2, the full variable domain is EAGVVQSPRYKIIEKKQPVAFWCNPISGHNTLYWYLQNLGQGPELLIRYENEEAVDDSQLPKDRFSAERLKGVDSTLKIQPAELGDSAVYLCASSLDSLAGITGELFFGEGSRLTVL.

Written as DNA, the CDR3 is TGTGCCAGCAGCTTAGCAATAGCGGGAGAGCAGTTCTTC. This translates into CASSLAIAGEQFF. The genes are TRBV11-2 and TRBJ2-1; 8 bases match TRBD2. The length of the CDR3 is 13 residues. V lost 1 base to trimming and J lost 10 bases; unmatched junction nucleotides: 3. The germline V gene encodes CDR1 SGHAT and CDR2 FQNNGV.

This chain joins TRBV11-2 and TRBJ2-7; 9 bases line up with TRBD1. CDR1 and CDR2 (germline): SGHAT, FQNNGV. V was clipped by 1 base and J by 0 bases; unmatched bases: 4. The CDR3 loop spans 16 amino acids. This chain's CDR3 is CASSLGQGEASYEQYF. In nucleotides, the CDR3 is TGTGCCAGCAGCTTAGGACAGGGGGAGGCCTCCTACGAGCAGTACTTC.

The chain combines TRBV2 with TRBJ2-5; no definite D call. From germline, CDR1 is SNHLY and CDR2 FYNNEI. The V and J ends lost 5 bases and 1 base respectively, with 8 bases between them. The CDR3 totals 13 residues. CDR3 amino acids: CASSMAVQETQYF. The CDR3 DNA reads as TGTGCCAGCAGTATGGCCGTCCAAGAGACCCAGTACTTC.

The V and J genes are TRBV30 and TRBJ2-5; a possible D gene is TRBD2 (6 bases). The germline V gene has CDR1 GTSNPN and CDR2 SVGIG (reference sequence). The CDR3 covers 13 residues. V dropped 4 bases and J dropped 2 bases, with 11 bases sitting between them. DNA for the CDR3: TGTGCCTGGACCGGCGGGGTACAAGAGACCCAGTACTTC. This gives the protein CAWTGGVQETQYF.

The chain is built from TRBV7-2 and TRBJ2-1; 14 bases agree with TRBD2. After removal of 1 base from V and 8 bases from J, the junction contained 4 bases not matched to a gene. There are 16 residues in the CDR3. Per germline, CDR1 SGHTA and CDR2 FQGNSA. The CDR3 here is CASSLGLAGGRDEQFF. The CDR3 coding sequence is TGTGCCAGCAGCTTAGGACTAGCGGGGGGGCGCGATGAGCAGTTCTTC.

V gene TRBV2 combines with J gene TRBJ2-5; 14 nucleotides align to TRBD2. With V trimmed by 11 bases and J by 5 bases, 7 bases remained unmatched. The CDR3 has 14 residues. From germline, CDR1 is SNHLY and CDR2 FYNNEI. The chain's CDR3 is CAAGLAGVGETQYF. The CDR3 region has the DNA TGTGCCGCGGGACTAGCGGGAGTCGGGGAGACCCAGTACTTC.

The chain carries TRBV21-1 and TRBJ1-5. TRBV21-1 is labeled a pseudogene. The CDR3 runs to 18 residues. The CDR3 region is CASSNPRAYRRSNQPQHF. As DNA, the CDR3 is TGTGCCAGCAGCAACCCGAGGGCCTACCGACGGAGCAATCAGCCCCAGCATTTT.

V is TRBV10-1 and J is TRBJ1-1, with D maybe TRBD1 (6 bases). The CDR3 runs 13 residues. V lost 5 bases and J lost 4, with 11 bases in between. Germline CDR1 reads WNHNN; CDR2 reads SYGVQD (reference sequence). The CDR3 sequence: CASSPTGSTEAFF. CDR3 in DNA: TGCGCCAGCAGTCCGACAGGATCCACTGAAGCTTTCTTT.

The chain combines TRBV11-2 with TRBJ2-6; D gene unclear. Germline values: CDR1 SGHAT, CDR2 FQNNGV. CDR3 size: 15 residues. V gave up 2 bases and J gave up 1 base, with 6 bases separating them. As DNA, the CDR3 is TGTGCCAGCAGCTTAAGCTTGTCTGGGGCCAACGTCCTGACTTTC. It is translated as CASSLSLSGANVLTF.

The chain employs TRBV30 and TRBJ2-3, with 9 nucleotides matching TRBD1. CDR1 is GTSNPN, CDR2 SVGIG, per germline (reference sequence). The CDR3 runs to 14 residues. Losses at the gene ends were 5 bases for V and 3 bases for J; bases not matched to a gene: 6. CDR3 coding DNA: TGTGCCTGGGGCACAGGGGGCGCGACAGATACGCAGTATTTT. This encodes CAWGTGGATDTQYF.

This clone was recorded only once. The CDR3 nucleotides read TGTGCCAGCAGTGGCAGCGGGAGACTCGACGAGCAGTACTTC. Protein: CASSGSGRLDEQYF. The gene calls are TRBV6-1 and TRBJ2-7, with 8 bases fitting TRBD2. The length of the CDR3 is 14 residues. With 4 bases clipped from V and 5 bases from J, the junction kept 7 bases outside the gene matches. The V gene's germline CDR1 is MNHNS and CDR2 SASEGT.

The rearrangement links TRBV18 to TRBJ1-1, with 8 bases aligning to TRBD1. V was clipped by 3 bases and J by 6 bases; unmatched bases: 9. The CDR3 extends over 15 amino acids. CDR1 and CDR2 (germline): KGHSH, LQKENI. The CDR3: CASSPFDRGNAEAFF. The CDR3 DNA sequence: TGTGCCAGCTCACCCTTCGACAGGGGCAACGCTGAAGCTTTCTTT.